A selection of T cell receptor beta chains follows, all from one sample in a study of graft-versus-host responses after intestinal transplantation. Generated by immunoSEQ multiplex PCR, the TCRdb table keeps only in-frame clones and is missing some. The table includes more than 100,000 clones, approximately 95% detected once. These receptors' antigens are unknown. The sample in question was unstimulated CD8+ T cells sorted from spleen or lymph node cells, obtained before intestinal transplant. These receptors all come from a human donor who received an intestinal transplant. Each CDR3 is given with its conserved first and last residue. The order of the fields is J gene, clone size, V gene, D gene, CDR3 protein, CDR3 DNA. The D gene is left open where the match is weak. The size field is filled for only some rows; it gives once, few, many or a size class.

>TRBJ2-7|NA|TRBV11-1|TRBD1
CASSLGTGFSYEQYF
TGTGCCAGCAGCTTAGGGACAGGTTTCTCCTACGAGCAGTACTTC
>TRBJ2-1|NA|TRBV19|NA
CASSIPGNEQFF
TGTGCCAGTAGTATCCCAGGGAATGAGCAGTTCTTC
>TRBJ2-7|NA|TRBV4-1|NA
CASSQAMAGGVYEQYF
TGCGCCAGCAGCCAAGCGATGGCAGGGGGGGTCTACGAGCAGTACTTC
>TRBJ2-2|NA|TRBV5-1|TRBD2
CASSLASGITGELFF
TGCGCCAGCAGCTTGGCTAGCGGGATCACCGGGGAGCTGTTTTTT
>TRBJ2-1|NA|TRBV6-1|NA
CASSERVPYNEQFF
TGTGCCAGCAGTGAAAGGGTGCCCTACAATGAGCAGTTCTTC
>TRBJ2-1|NA|TRBV9|TRBD2
CASSDTSGGTNEQFF
TGTGCCAGCAGCGACACTAGCGGCGGAACCAATGAGCAGTTCTTC
>TRBJ2-7|NA|TRBV7-6|TRBD1
CASGQGAASYEQYF
TGTGCCAGCGGCCAGGGGGCTGCGTCCTACGAGCAGTACTTC
>TRBJ2-7|NA|TRBV4-3|TRBD1
CASSQERTGTGTYEQYF
TGCGCCAGCAGCCAGGAAAGGACCGGGACAGGGACCTACGAGCAGTACTTC
>TRBJ2-7|NA|TRBV28|TRBD1
CASSRDRVLPASF
TGTGCCAGCAGCCGGGACAGGGTTCTCCCAGCCAGCTTC
>TRBJ2-5|NA|TRBV11-3|TRBD2
CASSLDREGGLGMGETQYF
TGTGCCAGCAGCTTAGATCGGGAGGGGGGACTAGGAATGGGAGAGACCCAGTACTTC
>TRBJ2-7|NA|TRBV6-9|NA
CASSCPGPDSYEQYF
TGTGCCAGCAGTTGTCCGGGACCGGACTCCTACGAGCAGTACTTC
>TRBJ2-1|NA|TRBV28|TRBD1
CASSLTGFGNEQFF
TGTGCCAGCAGCCTGACAGGGTTTGGCAATGAGCAGTTCTTC
>TRBJ2-5|NA|TRBV2|TRBD1
CASTPGPEAGGTGGAHQETQYF
TGTGCCAGCACCCCAGGCCCCGAAGCGGGGGGGACAGGGGGCGCCCACCAAGAGACCCAGTACTTC
>TRBJ1-2|NA|TRBV20-1|NA
CSATPNYGYTF
TGCAGTGCTACGCCAAACTATGGCTACACCTTC
>TRBJ2-7|NA|TRBV10-2|NA
CASSEGGLSYEQYF
TGCGCCAGCAGTGAAGGGGGGCTCTCCTACGAGCAGTACTTC
>TRBJ1-2|NA|TRBV18|NA
CASSSEAGGLNGYTF
TGTGCCAGCTCCTCCGAGGCCGGGGGGTTGAATGGCTACACCTTC
>TRBJ2-1|NA|TRBV2|TRBD2
CASSESSGSSYNEQFF
TGTGCCAGCAGTGAATCTAGCGGGAGCTCCTACAATGAGCAGTTCTTC
>TRBJ2-2|NA|TRBV30|TRBD2
CARGGTNTGELFF
TGTGCAAGGGGAGGGACCAACACCGGGGAGCTGTTTTTT
>TRBJ1-5|NA|TRBV2|NA
CASRELIGGNQPQHF
TGTGCCAGCAGAGAGCTTATCGGGGGCAATCAGCCCCAGCATTTT
>TRBJ2-1|NA|TRBV4-2|NA
CASSQEWGDAGNEQFF
TGTGCCAGCAGCCAAGAGTGGGGGGACGCAGGGAATGAGCAGTTCTTC
>TRBJ1-3|NA|TRBV30|NA
CAWSGGGTGNTIYF
TGTGCCTGGAGTGGAGGAGGGACTGGAAACACCATATATTTT
>TRBJ1-1|NA|TRBV4-2|NA
CASSQEVATGNTEAFF
TGTGCCAGCAGCCAAGAGGTAGCGACAGGGAACACTGAAGCTTTCTTT
>TRBJ1-5|NA|TRBV21-1|NA
CASSSRILRNQPQHF
TGTGCCAGCAGCTCCAGGATCCTACGGAATCAGCCCCAGCATTTT
>TRBJ2-2|NA|TRBV2|NA
CASSAYLTGELFF
TGTGCCAGCAGTGCCTACTTAACCGGGGAGCTGTTTTTT
>TRBJ1-5|NA|TRBV5-5|NA
CASSPDTYSNQPQHF
TGTGCCAGCAGCCCGGACACCTATAGCAATCAGCCCCAGCATTTT
>TRBJ2-1|NA|TRBV6-5|TRBD1
CASSWGQPPDNEQFF
TGTGCCAGCAGTTGGGGACAGCCGCCGGACAATGAGCAGTTCTTC
>TRBJ2-7|NA|TRBV7-6|NA
CASSFISGEQYF
TGTGCCAGCAGCTTTATATCTGGCGAGCAGTACTTC
>TRBJ1-1|NA|TRBV19|NA
CASFGWGNTEAFF
TGTGCCAGCTTCGGATGGGGGAACACTGAAGCTTTCTTT
>TRBJ2-7|NA|TRBV28|NA
CASSLMRSSYEQYF
TGTGCCAGCAGTTTAATGCGGAGTTCCTACGAGCAGTACTTC
>TRBJ1-3|NA|TRBV6-1|NA
CASSEWKSSGNTIYF
TGTGCCAGCAGTGAGTGGAAAAGCTCTGGAAACACCATATATTTT
>TRBJ2-7|NA|TRBV11-2|NA
CASSPPTGSSYEQYF
TGTGCCAGCAGCCCCCCTACGGGAAGCTCCTACGAGCAGTACTTC
>TRBJ2-7|NA|TRBV4-1|TRBD1
CASSQVAGGSYEQYF
TGCGCCAGCAGCCAAGTGGCAGGGGGATCCTACGAGCAGTACTTC
>TRBJ2-1|NA|TRBV11-3|NA
CASSLSRESHNEQFF
TGTGCCAGCAGCTTATCGAGGGAGTCCCACAATGAGCAGTTCTTC
>TRBJ2-7|NA|TRBV28|TRBD1
CASRNPRTGGEDEQYF
TGTGCCAGCAGGAACCCGCGGACAGGGGGTGAGGACGAGCAGTACTTC
>TRBJ2-3|NA|TRBV28|TRBD2
CASREREGADTQYF
TGTGCCAGCAGGGAGCGGGAAGGAGCAGATACGCAGTATTTT
>TRBJ1-2|once|TRBV5-8|NA
CASSSYLTETAFYGYTF
TGTGCCAGCAGCTCATACCTGACTGAGACAGCTTTCTATGGCTACACCTTC
>TRBJ2-7|NA|TRBV9|TRBD2
CASSGTSGYEQYF
TGTGCCAGCAGCGGGACTAGCGGGTACGAGCAGTACTTC
>TRBJ1-2|NA|TRBV28|NA
CASSFGLEGYTF
TGTGCCAGCAGTTTTGGTTTGGAGGGCTACACCTTC